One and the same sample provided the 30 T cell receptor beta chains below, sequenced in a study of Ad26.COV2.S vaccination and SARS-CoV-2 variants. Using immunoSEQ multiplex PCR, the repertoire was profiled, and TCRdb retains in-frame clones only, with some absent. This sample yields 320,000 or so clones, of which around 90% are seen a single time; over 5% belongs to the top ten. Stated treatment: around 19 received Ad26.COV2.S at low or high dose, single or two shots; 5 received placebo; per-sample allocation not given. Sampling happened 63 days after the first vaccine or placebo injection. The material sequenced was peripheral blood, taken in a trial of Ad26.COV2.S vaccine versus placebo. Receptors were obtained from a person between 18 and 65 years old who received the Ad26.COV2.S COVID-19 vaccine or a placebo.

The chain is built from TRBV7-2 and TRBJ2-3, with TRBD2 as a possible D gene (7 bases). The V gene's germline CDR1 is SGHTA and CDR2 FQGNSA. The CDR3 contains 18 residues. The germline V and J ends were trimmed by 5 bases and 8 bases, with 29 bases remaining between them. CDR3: CASSTLGAGAPLWGTQYF. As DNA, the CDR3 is TGTGCCAGCAGCACTCTCGGGGCGGGGGCCCCCCTATGGGGTACGCAGTATTTT.

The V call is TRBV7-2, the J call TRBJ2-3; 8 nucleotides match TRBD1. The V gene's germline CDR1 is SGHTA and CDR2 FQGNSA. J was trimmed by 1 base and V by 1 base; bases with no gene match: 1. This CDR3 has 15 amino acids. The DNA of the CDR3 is TGTGCCAGCAGCTTAGGGGGACAGGGCACAGATACGCAGTATTTT. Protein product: CASSLGGQGTDTQYF.

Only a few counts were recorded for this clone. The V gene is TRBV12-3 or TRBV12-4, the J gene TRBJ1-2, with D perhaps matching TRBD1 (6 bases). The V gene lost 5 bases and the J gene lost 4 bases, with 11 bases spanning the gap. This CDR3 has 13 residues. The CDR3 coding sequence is TGTGCCAGCAGTCGGGACACTTTCTATGGCTACACCTTC. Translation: CASSRDTFYGYTF.

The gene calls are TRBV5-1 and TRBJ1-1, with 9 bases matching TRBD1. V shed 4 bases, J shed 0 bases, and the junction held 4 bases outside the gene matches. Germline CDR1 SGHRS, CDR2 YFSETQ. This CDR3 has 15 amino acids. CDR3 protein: CASSRGTGLNTEAFF. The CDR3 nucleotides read TGCGCCAGCAGCCGAGGGACAGGGCTGAACACTGAAGCTTTCTTT.

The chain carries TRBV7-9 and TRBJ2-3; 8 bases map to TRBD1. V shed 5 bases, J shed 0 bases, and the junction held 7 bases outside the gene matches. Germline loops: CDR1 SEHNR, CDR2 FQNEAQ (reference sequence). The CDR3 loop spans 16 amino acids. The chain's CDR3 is CASSRRDRQSTDTQYF. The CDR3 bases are TGTGCCAGCAGCAGACGGGACAGGCAAAGCACAGATACGCAGTATTTT.

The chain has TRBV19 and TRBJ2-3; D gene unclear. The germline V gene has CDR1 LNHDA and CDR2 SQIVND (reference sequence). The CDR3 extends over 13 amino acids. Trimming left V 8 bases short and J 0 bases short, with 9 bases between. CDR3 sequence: CASSRASTDTQYF. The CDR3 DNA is TGTGCCAGTTCCCGGGCTAGCACAGATACGCAGTATTTT.

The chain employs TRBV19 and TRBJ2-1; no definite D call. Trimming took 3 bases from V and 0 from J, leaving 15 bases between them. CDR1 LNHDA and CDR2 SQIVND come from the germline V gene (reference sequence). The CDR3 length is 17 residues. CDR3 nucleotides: TGTGCCAGTAGTATGAGTTGGCCGCCGAGCTCCTACAATGAGCAGTTCTTC. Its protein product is CASSMSWPPSSYNEQFF.

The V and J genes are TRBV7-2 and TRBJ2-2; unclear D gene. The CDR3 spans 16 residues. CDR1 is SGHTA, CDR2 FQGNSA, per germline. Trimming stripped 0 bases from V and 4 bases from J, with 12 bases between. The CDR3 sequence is CASSLAHVMGTGELFF. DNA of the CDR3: TGTGCCAGCAGCTTAGCGCATGTAATGGGCACCGGGGAGCTGTTTTTT.

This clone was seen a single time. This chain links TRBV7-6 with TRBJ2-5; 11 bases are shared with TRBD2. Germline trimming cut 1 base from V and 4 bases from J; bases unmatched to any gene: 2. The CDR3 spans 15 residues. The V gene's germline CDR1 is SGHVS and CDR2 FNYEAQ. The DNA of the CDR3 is TGTGCCAGCAGCTTAGTACTAGCGGGAGCAGAGACCCAGTACTTC. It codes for CASSLVLAGAETQYF.

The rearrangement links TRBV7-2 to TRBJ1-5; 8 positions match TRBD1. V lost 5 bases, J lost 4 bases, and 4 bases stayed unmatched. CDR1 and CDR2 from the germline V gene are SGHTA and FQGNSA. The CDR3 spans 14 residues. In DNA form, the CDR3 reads TGTGCCAGCAGCGGACAGGGTGTTAATCAGCCCCAGCATTTT. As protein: CASSGQGVNQPQHF. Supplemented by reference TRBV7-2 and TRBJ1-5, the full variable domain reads GAGVSQSPSNKVTEKGKDVELRCDPISGHTALYWYRQSLGQGLEFLIYFQGNSAPDKSGLPSDRFSAERTGGSVSTLTIQRTQQEDSAVYLCASSGQGVNQPQHFGDGTRLSIL.

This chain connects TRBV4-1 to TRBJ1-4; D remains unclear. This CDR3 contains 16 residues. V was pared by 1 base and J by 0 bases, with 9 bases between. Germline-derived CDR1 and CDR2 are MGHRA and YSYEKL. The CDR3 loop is CASSQGRGPTNEKLFF. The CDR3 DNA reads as TGCGCCAGCAGCCAAGGCCGAGGACCAACTAATGAAAAACTGTTTTTT.

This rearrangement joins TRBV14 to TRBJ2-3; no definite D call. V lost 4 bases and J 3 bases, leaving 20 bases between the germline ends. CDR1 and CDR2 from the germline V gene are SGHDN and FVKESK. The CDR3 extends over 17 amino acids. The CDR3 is CASSLGGPSHGTDTQYF. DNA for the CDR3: TGTGCCAGCAGCCTCGGTGGTCCCTCCCACGGAACAGATACGCAGTATTTT. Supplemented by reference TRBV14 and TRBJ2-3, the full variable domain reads EAGVTQFPSHSVIEKGQTVTLRCDPISGHDNLYWYRRVMGKEIKFLLHFVKESKQDESGMPNNRFLAERTGGTYSTLKVQPAELEDSGVYFCASSLGGPSHGTDTQYFGPGTRLTVL.

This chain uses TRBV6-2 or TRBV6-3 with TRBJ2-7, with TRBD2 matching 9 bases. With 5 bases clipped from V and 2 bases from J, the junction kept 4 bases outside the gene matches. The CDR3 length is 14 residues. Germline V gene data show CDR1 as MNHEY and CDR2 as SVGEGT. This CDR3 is CASSRTSDTYEQYV. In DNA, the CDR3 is TGTGCCAGCAGTCGGACTAGCGACACCTACGAGCAGTACGTC.

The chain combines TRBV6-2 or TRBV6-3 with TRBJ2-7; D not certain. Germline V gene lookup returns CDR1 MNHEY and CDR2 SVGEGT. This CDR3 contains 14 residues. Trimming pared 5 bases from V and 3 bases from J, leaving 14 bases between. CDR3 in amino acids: CASSNSLRHYEQYF. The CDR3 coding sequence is TGTGCCAGCAGTAACAGCCTTCGGCACTACGAGCAGTACTTC.

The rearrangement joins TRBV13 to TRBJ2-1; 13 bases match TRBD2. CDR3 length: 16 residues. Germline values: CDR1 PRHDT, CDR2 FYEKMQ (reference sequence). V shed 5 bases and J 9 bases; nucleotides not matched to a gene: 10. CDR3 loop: CASSHWTSGRGGEQFF. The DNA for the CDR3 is TGTGCCAGCAGCCATTGGACTAGCGGGAGAGGCGGTGAGCAGTTCTTC.

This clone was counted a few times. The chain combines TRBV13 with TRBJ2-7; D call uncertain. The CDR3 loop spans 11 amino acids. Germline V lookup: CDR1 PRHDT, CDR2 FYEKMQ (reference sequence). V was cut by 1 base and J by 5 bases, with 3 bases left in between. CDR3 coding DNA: TGTGCCAGCAGCTTAGAGAACGAGCAGTACTTC. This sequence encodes CASSLENEQYF.

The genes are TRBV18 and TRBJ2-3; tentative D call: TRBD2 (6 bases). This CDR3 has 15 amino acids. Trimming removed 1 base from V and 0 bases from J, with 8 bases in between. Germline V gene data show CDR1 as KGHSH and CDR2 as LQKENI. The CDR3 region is CASSPRGTSTDTQYF. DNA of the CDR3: TGTGCCAGCTCACCACGGGGGACTAGCACAGATACGCAGTATTTT.

CDR3: CASSGRSGTYEQYV. CDR3 nucleotide sequence: TGTGCCAGCAGCGGGAGAAGCGGTACCTACGAGCAGTACGTC. The chain uses TRBV9 and TRBJ2-7, with a possible D match to TRBD2 (5 bases). Germline V lookup: CDR1 SGDLS, CDR2 YYNGEE. The CDR3 has 14 amino acids. V lost 3 bases, J lost 2 bases, and 12 bases lay in between.

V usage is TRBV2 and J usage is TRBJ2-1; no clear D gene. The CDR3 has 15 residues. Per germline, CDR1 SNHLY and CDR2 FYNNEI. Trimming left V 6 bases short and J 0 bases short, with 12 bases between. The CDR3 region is CASRLDTSSYNEQFF. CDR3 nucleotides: TGTGCCAGCAGACTCGACACAAGCTCCTACAATGAGCAGTTCTTC.

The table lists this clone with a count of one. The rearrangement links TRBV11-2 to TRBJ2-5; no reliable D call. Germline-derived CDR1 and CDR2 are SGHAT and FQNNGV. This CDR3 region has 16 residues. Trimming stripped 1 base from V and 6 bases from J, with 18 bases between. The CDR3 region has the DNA TGTGCCAGCAGCTTAGTGGCTTCGTCCGTACGGCAGACCCAGTACTTC. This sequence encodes CASSLVASSVRQTQYF.

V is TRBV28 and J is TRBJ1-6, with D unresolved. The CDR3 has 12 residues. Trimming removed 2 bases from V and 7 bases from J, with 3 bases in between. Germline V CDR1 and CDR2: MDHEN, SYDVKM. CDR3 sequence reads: CASSLGNSPLHF. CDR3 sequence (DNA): TGTGCCAGCAGTTTAGGCAATTCACCCCTCCACTTT.

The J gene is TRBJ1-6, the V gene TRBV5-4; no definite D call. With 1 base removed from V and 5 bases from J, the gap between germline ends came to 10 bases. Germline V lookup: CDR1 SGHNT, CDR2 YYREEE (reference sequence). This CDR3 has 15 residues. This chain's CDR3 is CASSLSHSNNSPLHF. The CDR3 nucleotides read TGTGCCAGCAGCTTGAGTCACAGTAATAATTCACCCCTCCACTTT. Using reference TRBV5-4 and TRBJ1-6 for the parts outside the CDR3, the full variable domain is ETGVTQSPTHLIKTRGQQVTLRCSSQSGHNTVSWYQQALGQGPQFIFQYYREEENGRGNFPPRFSGLQFPNYSSELNVNALELDDSALYLCASSLSHSNNSPLHFGNGTRLTVT.

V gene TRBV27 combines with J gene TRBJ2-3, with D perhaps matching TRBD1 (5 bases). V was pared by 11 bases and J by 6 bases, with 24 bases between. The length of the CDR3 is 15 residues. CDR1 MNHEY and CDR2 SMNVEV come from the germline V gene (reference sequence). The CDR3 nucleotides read TGTGCCTGCCACCCCACAGGCGCCGTATTTGATACGCAGTATTTT. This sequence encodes CACHPTGAVFDTQYF.

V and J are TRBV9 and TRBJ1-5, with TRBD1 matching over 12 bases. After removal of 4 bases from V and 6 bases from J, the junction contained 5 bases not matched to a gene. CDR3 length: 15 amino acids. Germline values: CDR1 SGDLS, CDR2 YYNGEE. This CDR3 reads CASSPGDRGLQPQHF. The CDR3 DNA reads TGTGCCAGCAGCCCGGGGGACAGGGGGCTTCAGCCCCAGCATTTT.

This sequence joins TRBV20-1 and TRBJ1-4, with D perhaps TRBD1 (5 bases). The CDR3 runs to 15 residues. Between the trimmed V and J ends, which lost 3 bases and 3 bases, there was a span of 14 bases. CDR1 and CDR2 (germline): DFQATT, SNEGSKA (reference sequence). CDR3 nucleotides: TGCAGTGCTAGTTTAATGCAGGGATCTAATGAAAAACTGTTTTTT. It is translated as CSASLMQGSNEKLFF.

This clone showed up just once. The CDR3 protein is CASSLTGSHEQYF. CDR3 coding DNA: TGTGCCAGCAGCTTGACAGGGTCCCACGAGCAGTACTTC. This chain connects TRBV5-6 to TRBJ2-7; D perhaps matches TRBD1 (6 bases). The CDR3 has 13 amino acids. With 1 base removed from V and 5 bases from J, the gap between germline ends came to 10 bases. From germline, CDR1 is SGHDT and CDR2 YYEEEE.

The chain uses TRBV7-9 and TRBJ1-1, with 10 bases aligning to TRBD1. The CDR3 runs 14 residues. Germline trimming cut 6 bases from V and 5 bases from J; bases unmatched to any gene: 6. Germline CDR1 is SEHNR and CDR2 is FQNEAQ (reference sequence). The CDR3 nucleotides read TGTGCCAGCAGAAGGGACAGGGGAGGGACTGAAGCTTTCTTT. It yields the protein CASRRDRGGTEAFF.

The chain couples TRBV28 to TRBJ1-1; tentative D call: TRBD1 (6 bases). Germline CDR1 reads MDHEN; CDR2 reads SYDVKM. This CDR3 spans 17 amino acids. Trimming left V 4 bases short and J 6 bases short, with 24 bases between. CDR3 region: CASSSQGMRRQRAEAFF. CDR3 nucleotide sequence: TGTGCCAGCAGTTCCCAGGGGATGCGGCGGCAACGCGCTGAAGCTTTCTTT.

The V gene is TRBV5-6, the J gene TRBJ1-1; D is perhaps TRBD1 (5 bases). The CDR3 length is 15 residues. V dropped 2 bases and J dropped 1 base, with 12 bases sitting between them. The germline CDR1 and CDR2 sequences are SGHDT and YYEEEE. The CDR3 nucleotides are TGTGCCAGCAGCTTCGCAGGGTTAAAGAACACTGAAGCTTTCTTT. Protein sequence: CASSFAGLKNTEAFF. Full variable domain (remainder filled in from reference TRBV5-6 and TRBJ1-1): DAGVTQSPTHLIKTRGQQVTLRCSPKSGHDTVSWYQQALGQGPQFIFQYYEEEERQRGNFPDRFSGHQFPNYSSELNVNALLLGDSALYLCASSFAGLKNTEAFFGQGTRLTVV.

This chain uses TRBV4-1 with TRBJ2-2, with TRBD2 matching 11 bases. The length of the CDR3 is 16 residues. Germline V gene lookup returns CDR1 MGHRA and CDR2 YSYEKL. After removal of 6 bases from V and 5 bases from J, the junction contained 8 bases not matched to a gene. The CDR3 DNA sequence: TGCGCCAGCAGAGGCACTAGCGGGAGAGGGACCGGGGAGCTGTTTTTT. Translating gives CASRGTSGRGTGELFF.